Presented here are 14 T cell receptor beta chains from one specimen sequenced in a study of cytomegalovirus exposure and HLA in healthy donors. Vbeta (60) and Jbeta (13) primers were used in the PCR. Clones were sequenced by immunoSEQ multiplex PCR, and TCRdb holds only the in-frame ones, with some missing. The data hold over 150,000 clones, with 80% observed a single time. The sample taken for sequencing was PBMCs. These receptors all come from a man aged 30-40 years in good health and CMV-seropositive.

In its sample, this clone was seen a few times. V and J are TRBV29-1 and TRBJ2-7, with 7 bases identical to TRBD2. Germline CDR1 SQVTM, CDR2 ANQGSEA. J was trimmed by 2 bases and V by 4 bases; bases with no gene match: 8. The CDR3 has 14 residues. CDR3 protein: CSVVVAGRAYEQYF. The CDR3 bases are TGCAGCGTTGTTGTGGCAGGGAGGGCCTACGAGCAGTACTTC.

The chain has TRBV6-1 and TRBJ1-2; 9 positions match TRBD1. V was clipped by 7 bases and J by 4 bases; unmatched bases: 4. The CDR3 runs 13 residues. CDR1 and CDR2 (germline): MNHNS, SASEGT. The CDR3 nucleotides are TGTGCCAGCACCGTGGACAGGGGCTATGGCTACACCTTC. It translates to CASTVDRGYGYTF.

The chain links TRBV2 to TRBJ2-1; D is possibly TRBD2 (6 bases). This CDR3 comprises 14 residues. The V and J ends lost 6 bases and 6 bases respectively, with 15 bases between them. Germline loops: CDR1 SNHLY, CDR2 FYNNEI. The CDR3 DNA follows: TGTGCCAGCAGGTCCGGGGGTTTGAGCAATGAGCAGTTCTTC. It is translated as CASRSGGLSNEQFF.

This clone was seen only once. The chain combines TRBV11-2 with TRBJ2-1; D remains unclear. The germline V gene has CDR1 SGHAT and CDR2 FQNNGV. V was clipped by 5 bases and J by 5 bases, with 10 bases between them. The CDR3 covers 13 residues. CDR3 DNA: TGTGCCAGCAGCCCCCAGAGGAACAATGAGCAGTTCTTC. Translation: CASSPQRNNEQFF.

The chain carries TRBV7-2 and TRBJ2-1, with D unresolved. CDR1 is SGHTA, CDR2 FQGNSA, per germline. V lost 7 bases, J lost 7 bases, and 11 bases lay in between. The CDR3 consists of 12 residues. CDR3 bases: TGTGCCAGCAAGGCGGAGCCTAATGAGCAGTTCTTC. It yields the protein CASKAEPNEQFF.

V and J are TRBV6-5 and TRBJ1-1, with TRBD1 as a possible D gene (5 bases). Germline loops: CDR1 MNHEY, CDR2 SVGAGI. V lost 2 bases, J lost 4 bases, and 11 bases lay in between. The CDR3 runs to 14 residues. The CDR3 nucleotides are TGTGCCAGCAGTTACCAGGCAGGGCTCACTGAAGCTTTCTTT. Translated, it gives CASSYQAGLTEAFF.

The V call is TRBV19, the J call TRBJ2-1; 8 bases are shared with TRBD2. Germline V gene data show CDR1 as LNHDA and CDR2 as SQIVND (reference sequence). The CDR3 consists of 15 residues. V was pared by 4 bases and J by 4 bases, with 6 bases of the junction left unmatched. DNA for the CDR3: TGTGCCAGTAGTACCGGACTAGCTCCTTACAATGAGCAGTTCTTC. Protein product: CASSTGLAPYNEQFF.

This chain joins TRBV19 and TRBJ2-7; D unresolved. With 5 bases removed from V and 0 bases from J, the gap between germline ends came to 5 bases. Germline CDR1 LNHDA, CDR2 SQIVND (reference sequence). The CDR3 length is 12 residues. The DNA for the CDR3 is TGTGCCAGTAGTGCCAGCTCCTACGAGCAGTACTTC. Its protein is CASSASSYEQYF.

V is TRBV2 and J is TRBJ2-7; 10 positions match TRBD1. CDR1 and CDR2 (germline): SNHLY, FYNNEI. The length of the CDR3 is 15 residues. Losses at the gene ends were 5 bases for V and 7 bases for J; bases not matched to a gene: 11. Here the CDR3 reads CASSSSRQGAREQYF. The CDR3, as DNA: TGTGCCAGCAGTAGTTCGAGACAGGGGGCTCGGGAGCAGTACTTC.

CDR3 loop: CASSQEQALSNYGYTF. DNA of the CDR3: TGTGCCAGCAGCCAAGAACAGGCCTTGTCCAACTATGGCTACACCTTC. This chain links TRBV4-2 with TRBJ1-2, with D possibly TRBD1 on 5 matching bases. Trimming cost V 0 bases and J 2 bases, with 13 bases left between them. CDR3 size: 16 residues. The germline gives CDR1 LGHNA, CDR2 YNFKEQ.

This clone appeared once. The chain recombines TRBV5-6 with TRBJ2-2; no definite D call. The V gene lost 0 bases and the J gene lost 1 base, with 10 bases spanning the gap. Germline values: CDR1 SGHDT, CDR2 YYEEEE. The CDR3 consists of 16 residues. The CDR3 region has the DNA TGTGCCAGCAGCTTGGGGCATGTCAGGAACACCGGGGAGCTGTTTTTT. Translation: CASSLGHVRNTGELFF.

V gene TRBV9 combines with J gene TRBJ2-2; D is perhaps TRBD2 (5 bases). The CDR3 loop spans 15 amino acids. The V gene's germline CDR1 is SGDLS and CDR2 YYNGEE. Trimming stripped 5 bases from V and 5 bases from J, with 16 bases between. CDR3 residues: CASSREAGRTGELFF. In DNA form, the CDR3 reads TGTGCCAGCAGTCGAGAGGCGGGTCGGACCGGGGAGCTGTTTTTT.

The chain employs TRBV7-2 and TRBJ1-3, with 10 positions matching TRBD1. The CDR3 sequence is 16 residues long. The trim removed 5 bases at V and 4 bases at J, leaving 8 bases unmatched. CDR1 and CDR2 from the germline V gene are SGHTA and FQGNSA. CDR3 bases: TGTGCCAGCAGCCGAACCGACAGGGGGCCAGGAAACACCATATATTTT. Its protein is CASSRTDRGPGNTIYF.

The gene calls are TRBV18 and TRBJ2-7, with TRBD2 matching 7 bases. Trimming at V came to 3 bases and at J to 0 bases, leaving 11 bases not matched to a gene. Germline CDR1 is KGHSH and CDR2 is LQKENI. The CDR3 has 17 residues. This CDR3 is CASSPSSRGLFSYEQYF. The CDR3 DNA is TGTGCCAGCTCACCCTCGAGTCGGGGACTATTCTCCTACGAGCAGTACTTC.